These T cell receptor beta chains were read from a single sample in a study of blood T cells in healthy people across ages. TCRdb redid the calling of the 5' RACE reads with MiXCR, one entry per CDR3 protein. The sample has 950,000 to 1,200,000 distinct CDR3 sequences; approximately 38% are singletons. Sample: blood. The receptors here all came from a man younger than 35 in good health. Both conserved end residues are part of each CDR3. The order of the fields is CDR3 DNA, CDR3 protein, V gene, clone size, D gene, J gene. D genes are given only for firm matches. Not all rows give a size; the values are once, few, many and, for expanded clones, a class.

TGTGCCTGGTCCCTGTTGGCCGATACGCAGTATTTT,CAWSLLADTQYF,TRBV30,.,.,TRBJ2-3
TGCGCCAGCAGCCAAGATACCGCGTTCGTAGCTGGCTACACCTTC,CASSQDTAFVAGYTF,TRBV4-3,many,.,TRBJ1-2
TGCGCCAGCAGCCAGGTCGCGTCCACCAAGCCGGGACACAAAAGAAGGGGAAAAGAGGCCCAGTACTTC,CASSQVASTKPGHKRRGKEAQYF,TRBV4-1,.,.,TRBJ2-5
TGTGCCAGCAGTAGTCTTCGGGGAGCCGAGCAGTACTTC,CASSSLRGAEQYF,TRBV6-2/TRBV6-3,.,.,TRBJ2-7
TGTGCCAGCTCACCGAACCCGGCCGGAGAGACCCAGTACTTC,CASSPNPAGETQYF,TRBV18,.,.,TRBJ2-5
TGCGCCAGCAGCTTGGATCACCCTGGCAATCAGCCCCAGCATTTT,CASSLDHPGNQPQHF,TRBV5-1,few,.,TRBJ1-5
TGTGCCAGCAGCTGGCTCGGGAGGCGATTAAACAATGAGCAGTTCTTC,CASSWLGRRLNNEQFF,TRBV7-2,many,TRBD2,TRBJ2-1
TGTGCCAGCAGCTTAGCCCTATCAGGGAACTATGGCTACACCTTC,CASSLALSGNYGYTF,TRBV7-2,many,.,TRBJ1-2
TGCAGTGCTAGTGGGACAGGGGGCCAGCCCCAGCATTTT,CSASGTGGQPQHF,TRBV20-1,.,TRBD1,TRBJ1-5
TGCAGCGTGAGAGAGGGGGGCGGCTACACCTTC,CSVREGGGYTF,TRBV29-1,.,.,TRBJ1-2
TGCGCCAGCAGCCAAGGGACGGGACAGGGCCTAAGCAATGAGCAGTACTTC,CASSQGTGQGLSNEQYF,TRBV4-3,.,TRBD1,TRBJ2-5
TGCAGCGTTGAGTTATCAAGTCCAGCTCAGAGGGGCTCCTACGAGCAGTACTTC,CSVELSSPAQRGSYEQYF,TRBV29-1,many,.,TRBJ2-7
TGTGCCAGCAGCTCACGGCGTACTACGAAAACAAACAATGAGCAGTACTTC,CASSSRRTTKTNNEQYF,TRBV7-9,.,.,TRBJ2-5
TGTGCCAGCAGCTTATCAGGGGGGGGGTCTGGAAACACCATATATTTT,CASSLSGGGSGNTIYF,TRBV7-2,once,TRBD1,TRBJ1-3
TGTGCCAGCAGCCAAAAGAGGGGGAGTTCCGCAGATACGCAGTATTTT,CASSQKRGSSADTQYF,TRBV3-1,.,.,TRBJ2-3
TGTGCCAGCAGTTACTTTTACAGGGGGCTTAATGGCTACACCTTC,CASSYFYRGLNGYTF,TRBV6-5,.,TRBD1,TRBJ1-2
TGTGCCAGCAGCTTAAGGGAGGGAATAGCCAAAAACATTCAGTACTTC,CASSLREGIAKNIQYF,TRBV7-2,.,TRBD2,TRBJ2-4
TGTGCCAGCAGCGTAGATGCCGGGCCCGGAAACACCATATATTTT,CASSVDAGPGNTIYF,TRBV9,.,.,TRBJ1-3
TGCAGCGTTTTCCGGGGGAACCCTAATGAAAAACTGTTTTTT,CSVFRGNPNEKLFF,TRBV29-1,.,.,TRBJ1-4
TGTGCCAGCAGCCAAGTTAGCACTAACACCGGGGAGCTGTTTTTT,CASSQVSTNTGELFF,TRBV4-2,.,.,TRBJ2-2
TGCAGTGCTAGAGTTGGATTGACTGGAAACACCATATATTTT,CSARVGLTGNTIYF,TRBV20-1,.,.,TRBJ1-3
TGTGCCAGCAGTTCTCGGGGGACCCAGTACTTC,CASSSRGTQYF,TRBV27,many,.,TRBJ2-5
TGTGCCAGCAGTTACCCCCGACAGGAGACAAATCAGCCCCAGCATTTT,CASSYPRQETNQPQHF,TRBV6-6,.,.,TRBJ1-5
TGCAGTGCTAGAGGGAGCGGGGGGGTGTATGAGCAGTACTTC,CSARGSGGVYEQYF,TRBV20-1,.,TRBD2,TRBJ2-5
TGTGCCAGCAGCTTAGAACGGGGGAACACAGATACGCAGTATTTT,CASSLERGNTDTQYF,TRBV7-2,few,.,TRBJ2-3
TGTGCCAGCAGTGAAAGGGGGGACGAGCAGTACTTC,CASSERGDEQYF,TRBV2,.,.,TRBJ2-7
TGTGCCAGCATCCAAATCCCGGACAGGTCAGCGCCTGAAGCTTTCTTT,CASIQIPDRSAPEAFF,TRBV7-6,.,TRBD1,TRBJ1-1
TGTGCCAGCAGTGTACAGGGGGCAGAGACCCAGTACTTC,CASSVQGAETQYF,TRBV6-5,many,TRBD1,TRBJ2-5
TGTGCCAGCGGGGGAGGACTGCTATCCTCCTACAATGAGCAGTACTTC,CASGGGLLSSYNEQYF,TRBV27,.,.,TRBJ2-7
TGCAGTGCTAGGGCCGTTGCAGATACGCAGTATTTT,CSARAVADTQYF,TRBV20-1,.,.,TRBJ2-3
TGCAGTGCTAGAGAAAGGGGACAGGGTTCCTCGCAGTTCTTC,CSARERGQGSSQFF,TRBV20-1,.,TRBD1,TRBJ2-1
TGTGCCAGCAGCTCCCTCCGAGAATCCGGGACAGGGAAGGCCGGGGAGCTGTTTTTT,CASSSLRESGTGKAGELFF,TRBV4-2,few,TRBD1,TRBJ2-2
TGTGCCAGCAAGGGACAGGGGGGAGATACGCAGTATTTT,CASKGQGGDTQYF,TRBV7-2,.,TRBD1,TRBJ2-3
TGTGCCAGCAGTGAATTCCAATTCGAAGACAGGCACTATGGCTACACCTTC,CASSEFQFEDRHYGYTF,TRBV6-1,.,.,TRBJ1-2
TGTGCCACCAGTGGGGACAGGGCCGACAATGAGCAGTTCTTC,CATSGDRADNEQFF,TRBV24-1,few,TRBD1,TRBJ2-1